A single T cell receptor beta chain is shown here with its context. Naive, central memory, regulatory and stem cell-like memory cells within the CD4+ compartment were sorted using CD45RO/CCR7/CD25/CD127/CD95/CD27. Reverse transcription of all isolated RNA meant that expressed TCRB transcripts were sequenced. Generated by immunoSEQ multiplex PCR, the TCRdb table keeps only in-frame clones and is missing some. The table includes a few hundred thousand clones, about 15% detected once. These data belong to a study of beta chain features in type 1 diabetes. The V end was cut by 1 base, the J end by 4 bases, with 12 bases between. The CDR3 length is 14 residues. CDR1 and CDR2 (germline): GTSNPN, SVGIG (reference sequence).

The source is a woman younger than 35 in good health. Sequenced material: naive CD4+ T cells from blood. V and J are TRBV30 and TRBJ2-3, with a possible D match to TRBD2 (5 bases). CDR3 DNA: TGTGCCTGGAGTGATGGGAGTGGTTCAGATACGCAGTATTTT. The encoded protein is CAWSDGSGSDTQYF.